The 15 T cell receptor beta chains listed next were all sequenced from one sample in a study of blood T cell repertoires in COVID-19. Assay used: immunoSEQ multiplex PCR; TCRdb lists only in-frame clones, some missing. The sample consists of over 110,000 clones, 84% of them appearing once. Source material: PBMCs or T cells enriched from blood (not recorded which). The receptors were gathered from a man aged 50 to 59 in a cohort exposed to, infected with or recovered from COVID-19 (not recorded which).

V and J are TRBV5-4 and TRBJ2-7, with 7 bases aligning to TRBD2. The CDR3 totals 15 residues. V gave up 0 bases and J gave up 4 bases; unmatched junction bases: 7. Germline CDR1 reads SGHNT; CDR2 reads YYREEE (reference sequence). The CDR3: CASSLGGGGVYEQYF. The CDR3 DNA sequence: TGTGCCAGCAGCTTGGGAGGCGGGGGTGTTTACGAGCAGTACTTC.

This rearrangement joins TRBV28 to TRBJ2-3, with 11 bases aligning to TRBD1. Germline assignment: CDR1 MDHEN and CDR2 SYDVKM. The CDR3 totals 15 residues. The trim removed 6 bases at V and 1 base at J, leaving 3 bases unmatched. CDR3 region: CASRDRGRGTDTQYF. The CDR3 DNA reads as TGTGCCAGCAGGGACAGGGGGCGCGGCACAGATACGCAGTATTTT.

The V call is TRBV15, the J call TRBJ1-5; D is unclear. Trimming took 0 bases from V and 7 from J, leaving 4 bases between them. The CDR3 extends over 12 amino acids. Germline-derived CDR1 and CDR2 are LNHNV and YYDKDF (reference sequence). Here the CDR3 DNA reads TGTGCCACCAGCAGAGATCAACAGCCCCAGCATTTT. As protein: CATSRDQQPQHF.

This sequence joins TRBV5-6 and TRBJ2-2; 8 bases agree with TRBD2. Trimming at V came to 2 bases and at J to 0 bases, leaving 3 bases not matched to a gene. Germline CDR1 is SGHDT and CDR2 is YYEEEE. This CDR3 is 16 amino acids long. The CDR3 DNA reads as TGTGCCAGCAGCTTCCGGACTAGCTCGAACACCGGGGAGCTGTTTTTT. Protein: CASSFRTSSNTGELFF.

The V and J genes are TRBV11-2 and TRBJ1-3; D gene uncertain. Germline V lookup: CDR1 SGHAT, CDR2 FQNNGV. The CDR3 contains 17 residues. With 1 base removed from V and 0 bases from J, the gap between germline ends came to 13 bases. The CDR3 bases are TGTGCCAGCAGCTTAGGCGGTCCCGGCCCCTCTGGAAACACCATATATTTT. The encoded protein is CASSLGGPGPSGNTIYF.

A remark on this clone: The same CDR3 is also encoded by other DNA sequences in this sample. The CDR3 DNA reads TGCGCCAGCAGCTCAGGGACTAGCGGCTACGAGCAGTACTTC. This translates into CASSSGTSGYEQYF. This rearrangement joins TRBV5-1 to TRBJ2-7; TRBD2 matches 11 bases. V gave up 3 bases and J gave up 3 bases; unmatched junction bases: 2. The CDR3 is 14 residues long. Per the germline V gene, CDR1 is SGHRS and CDR2 is YFSETQ.

The V call is TRBV5-6, the J call TRBJ2-7; no clear D. With 0 bases removed from V and 3 bases from J, the gap between germline ends came to 7 bases. The CDR3 sequence is 13 residues long. CDR1 and CDR2 from the germline V gene are SGHDT and YYEEEE. This CDR3 is CASSLGELYEQYF. The CDR3 region has the DNA TGTGCCAGCAGCTTGGGCGAGCTCTACGAGCAGTACTTC.

This rearrangement joins TRBV11-1 to TRBJ1-1; D is uncertain. V was clipped by 0 bases and J by 4 bases, with 9 bases between them. There are 14 residues in the CDR3. Germline loops: CDR1 SGHAT, CDR2 FQDESV (reference sequence). The CDR3 nucleotides read TGTGCCAGCAGCTTAGCTGGGGAGGTCACTGAAGCTTTCTTT. This sequence encodes CASSLAGEVTEAFF. Supplemented by reference TRBV11-1 and TRBJ1-1, the full variable domain reads EAEVAQSPRYKITEKSQAVAFWCDPISGHATLYWYRQILGQGPELLVQFQDESVVDDSQLPKDRFSAERLKGVDSTLKIQPAELGDSAMYLCASSLAGEVTEAFFGQGTRLTVV.

The chain combines TRBV28 with TRBJ1-2, with D possibly being TRBD1 (5 bases). This CDR3 region has 12 residues. Trimming removed 10 bases from V and 1 base from J, with 10 bases in between. Germline-derived CDR1 and CDR2 are MDHEN and SYDVKM. The CDR3 region is CATGRGNYGYTF. CDR3 nucleotides: TGTGCCACCGGTAGGGGTAACTATGGCTACACCTTC.

The chain is built from TRBV9 and TRBJ2-5, with TRBD1 matching 7 bases. The CDR3 is 16 residues long. Losses at the gene ends were 3 bases for V and 3 bases for J; bases not matched to a gene: 11. The germline CDR1 and CDR2 sequences are SGDLS and YYNGEE. The CDR3 is CASSGHGTEHKETQYF. The CDR3 region has the DNA TGTGCCAGCAGCGGACATGGGACAGAACATAAAGAGACCCAGTACTTC.

The rearrangement joins TRBV12-5 to TRBJ2-2; the D gene is possibly TRBD1 (6 bases). Per the germline V gene, CDR1 is LGHNT and CDR2 is FRNRAP. The V and J ends lost 5 bases and 7 bases respectively, with 11 bases between them. This CDR3 is 13 amino acids long. The CDR3 loop reads CASGPPGVGELFF. For the CDR3, the DNA is TGTGCTAGTGGTCCCCCAGGGGTCGGGGAGCTGTTTTTT.

The chain recombines TRBV6-2 or TRBV6-3 with TRBJ1-5, with a weak D call TRBD1 (5 bases). CDR3 length equals 16 residues. Germline V CDR1 and CDR2: MNHEY, SVGEGT. Trimming stripped 2 bases from V and 7 bases from J, with 18 bases between. CDR3 nucleotides: TGTGCCAGCAGTTACCTGGGCAAAGGGGTAGTGCAGCCCCAGCATTTT. Protein product: CASSYLGKGVVQPQHF.

This clone turned up a few times. The rearrangement links TRBV27 to TRBJ2-2, with D hard to call. Per germline, CDR1 MNHEY and CDR2 SMNVEV (reference sequence). Trimming took 3 bases from V and 6 from J, leaving 8 bases between them. CDR3 length: 13 amino acids. Here the CDR3 DNA reads TGTGCCAGCAGTTTTAGAATCCCCGGGGAGCTGTTTTTT. Encoded protein: CASSFRIPGELFF.

V gene TRBV5-1 combines with J gene TRBJ1-4; D not certain. Trimming left V 3 bases short and J 5 bases short, with 8 bases between. The CDR3 spans 13 residues. The germline gives CDR1 SGHRS, CDR2 YFSETQ. The CDR3 here is CASSSPENEKLFF. CDR3 bases: TGCGCCAGCAGCTCCCCTGAGAATGAAAAACTGTTTTTT.

This clone was found once. The CDR3 spells CASSYFPVGSNYGYTF. CDR3 DNA sequence: TGTGCCAGCAGTTACTTTCCGGTCGGTTCTAACTATGGCTACACCTTC. This chain links TRBV6-5 with TRBJ1-2; no definite D call. Germline CDR1 MNHEY, CDR2 SVGAGI. Deletions cut 1 base from V and 0 bases from J, with 12 bases between. This CDR3 is 16 amino acids long.